A selection of T cell receptor beta chains follows, all from one sample in a study of T cell repertoires in urothelial bladder cancer. The table came from immunoSEQ multiplex PCR; TCRdb's copy has only in-frame clones and leaves some out. The sample yields around 2,500 clones, approximately 72% seen once. Sequencing was done on a sample of tumor-infiltrating cells from bladder cancer. The receptors derive from a human donor with urothelial carcinoma. CDR3s include the opening cysteine and the closing phenylalanine or tryptophan. D genes are given only for firm matches. Clone size is not always given. Where it is, it says once, few, many or a class for expanded clones.

size: few
D: .
V: TRBV7-3
J: TRBJ2-1
CDR3: CASTPGPNNEQFF
DNA: TGTGCCAGCACCCCCGGGCCTAACAATGAGCAGTTCTTC

size: .
D: .
V: TRBV6-6
J: TRBJ1-1
CDR3: CASSYQGRNTEAFF
DNA: TGTGCCAGCAGTTACCAGGGACGGAACACTGAAGCTTTCTTT

size: .
D: TRBD1
V: TRBV6-5
J: TRBJ2-2
CDR3: CASSITGVNTGELFF
DNA: TGTGCCAGCAGTATCACAGGGGTTAATACCGGGGAGCTGTTTTTT

size: .
D: .
V: TRBV6-6
J: TRBJ2-3
CDR3: CASSYSTTLDTQYF
DNA: TGTGCCAGCAGTTACTCGACCACTCTGGATACGCAGTATTTT

size: few
D: .
V: TRBV2
J: TRBJ1-6
CDR3: CASRDGRGANSPLHF
DNA: TGTGCCAGCAGGGATGGACGGGGGGCTAATTCACCCCTCCACTTT

size: .
D: .
V: TRBV7-9
J: TRBJ1-4
CDR3: CASSPKGVISTNEKLFF
DNA: TGTGCCAGCAGCCCCAAGGGGGTAATTTCAACTAATGAAAAACTGTTTTTT

size: .
D: .
V: TRBV6-6
J: TRBJ2-2
CDR3: CASSLGRYTGELFF
DNA: TGTGCCAGCAGTCTCGGACGGTACACCGGGGAGCTGTTTTTT

size: few
D: .
V: TRBV7-9
J: TRBJ1-2
CDR3: CASSFNEANYGYTF
DNA: TGTGCCAGCAGCTTTAACGAAGCTAACTATGGCTACACCTTC

size: .
D: .
V: TRBV2
J: TRBJ1-2
CDR3: CASSELLENYGYTF
DNA: TGTGCCAGCAGTGAACTTTTGGAGAACTATGGCTACACCTTC

size: .
D: TRBD2
V: TRBV5-5
J: TRBJ2-2
CDR3: CASSMGLAGVTGELFF
DNA: TGTGCCAGCAGCATGGGACTAGCGGGTGTTACCGGGGAGCTGTTTTTT

size: .
D: .
V: TRBV2
J: TRBJ2-1
CDR3: CASSVGQTLNEQFF
DNA: TGTGCCAGCAGTGTCGGACAGACTCTCAATGAGCAGTTCTTC

size: .
D: TRBD1
V: TRBV29-1
J: TRBJ2-1
CDR3: CSGKGGQDYNEQFF
DNA: TGCAGCGGAAAGGGGGGACAGGACTACAATGAGCAGTTCTTC

size: .
D: .
V: TRBV6-5
J: TRBJ1-5
CDR3: CASSYSTASRPRHF
DNA: TGTGCCAGCAGTTACTCCACGGCATCCAGGCCCAGGCATTTT